This T cell receptor (beta chain) was recovered during a study of T cells in Graves' hyperthyroidism and ophthalmopathy. General study points: Ophthalmopathy was separated from stable hyperthyroidism by a 13 V-J model.

Trimming cost V 3 bases and J 7 bases, with 4 bases left between them. The CDR3 totals 10 residues. Germline loops: CDR1 MDHEN, CDR2 SYDVKM. On the basis of clinical symptoms, serum thyroxine and TRAb, thyroid ultrasound and orbital computed tomography, diagnoses were made. The PBMCs studied were ones that came from approximately 9.9 ml fresh peripheral blood. This clonotype has at least ten counts. Its antigen is not known. Amplification yielded TCR beta CDR3 regions, with RNA transcripts as the source. When the TCR CDR3 underwent first-round RT-PCR, the HTBI primer set was used. From the multiplex PCR reads, TCRdb called clonotypes with MiXCR, one entry per CDR3 protein. The profile shows some 600,000 distinct CDR3 sequences, approximately 15% of them singletons.

The J gene is TRBJ2-7, the V gene TRBV28; D gene unclear. The sequenced sample was blood. The sequence was obtained from a woman aged 25 to 39 with Graves' hyperthyroidism that later progressed to Graves' ophthalmopathy. In DNA, the CDR3 is TGTGCCAGCAGTTTTGGGGAGCAGTACTTC. Amino acids: CASSFGEQYF.